This record covers a single T cell receptor beta chain. Its antigen specificity is not known. No per-base quality is available; no much larger clone lies one base away. Library preparation was by the immunoSEQ multiplex PCR assay. TCRdb stores this immuneACCESS table with in-frame sequences only. Part of the clones is absent; in the studies checked, under half of the shortfall reflects unresolved V genes, and no reason is known for the rest. The sample table contains fewer than 20,000 clones; only one count was recorded for 88% of them. The ten largest clones capture approximately 1.3% of the sample. The sample comes from a study of T cell changes during pregnancy in multiple sclerosis (dated by TCRdb to the late 2010s). Turning to the overall study: The study looked at changes in the T cell repertoire across pregnancy in women with multiple sclerosis.

V is cut by 0 bases and J by 2 bases, and the space between the germline ends is 7 bases. The CDR3 sequence holds 14 residues, the cysteine and phenylalanine included. Only CDR3 DNA is held: 42 bases, read in frame from base 1. The germline V gene yields ENHRY for CDR1 and SYGVKD for CDR2. The starting material was CD4+ T cells from peripheral blood mononuclear cells, obtained in the first trimester of pregnancy. The rearrangement combines TRBV10-3 with TRBJ1-2; no confident D gene assignment can be made. The clonotype originates from a female donor in good health, enrolled as a control in a pregnancy study. The CDR3 has the sequence CAISESGPNYGYTF. The DNA sequence is as follows: TGTGCCATCAGTGAGTCTGGGCCGAACTATGGCTACACCTTC.